Following are 14 T cell receptor beta chains from one sample sequenced in a study of beta chain features in type 1 diabetes. As every portion of the isolated RNA was reverse transcribed, the sequencing read expressed TCRB transcripts. The assay was immunoSEQ multiplex PCR, and TCRdb's table has in-frame clones only and misses some. The table lists about 260,000 clones, 68% of them singletons. The sample was naive CD4+ T cells from blood. The source is a man aged 25-45 years in good health.

The J gene is TRBJ1-5, the V gene TRBV30; D possibly corresponds to TRBD1 (6 bases). CDR3 length equals 13 residues. Germline V lookup: CDR1 GTSNPN, CDR2 SVGIG (reference sequence). V dropped 5 bases and J dropped 1 base, with 9 bases sitting between them. This CDR3 is CAWRQESNQPQHF. The CDR3 DNA sequence: TGTGCCTGGCGACAGGAGAGCAATCAGCCCCAGCATTTT. Filled out from reference TRBV30 and TRBJ1-5, the complete variable domain reads SQTIHQWPATLVQPVGSPLSLECTVEGTSNPNLYWYRQAAGRGLQLLFYSVGIGQISSEVPQNLSASRPQDRQFILSSKKLLLSDSGFYLCAWRQESNQPQHFGDGTRLSIL.

V is TRBV7-8 and J is TRBJ2-1, with a tentative D call TRBD2 (6 bases). The germline CDR1 and CDR2 sequences are SGHVS and FQNEAQ. V dropped 5 bases and J dropped 1 base, with 24 bases sitting between them. There are 19 residues in the CDR3. CDR3 bases: TGTGCCAGCAGCACGAGCGGGTCGGTAGTTAGTCCATCCTACAATGAGCAGTTCTTC. This sequence encodes CASSTSGSVVSPSYNEQFF.

In this sample, this clone turned up a few times. The rearrangement uses TRBV2 and TRBJ1-3; 10 bases agree with TRBD1. Germline V gives CDR1 SNHLY, CDR2 FYNNEI. With V trimmed by 5 bases and J by 3 bases, 7 bases remained unmatched. CDR3 size: 16 residues. The CDR3 loop is CASSLRDRGHGNTIYF. As DNA, the CDR3 is TGTGCCAGCAGTCTTCGAGACAGGGGGCATGGAAACACCATATATTTT. The full variable domain, its missing parts supplied by reference TRBV2 and TRBJ1-3, is EPEVTQTPSHQVTQMGQEVILRCVPISNHLYFYWYRQILGQKVEFLVSFYNNEISEKSEIFDDQFSVERPDGSNFTLKIRSTKLEDSAMYFCASSLRDRGHGNTIYFGEGSWLTVV.

This chain links TRBV30 with TRBJ2-3; D could derive from TRBD1 or TRBD2 (6 bases each). This CDR3 has 12 amino acids. Between the trimmed V and J ends, which lost 5 bases and 4 bases, there was a span of 10 bases. Per the germline V gene, CDR1 is GTSNPN and CDR2 is SVGIG (reference sequence). CDR3 protein: CAWGGPADTQYF. CDR3 in DNA: TGTGCCTGGGGGGGGCCGGCAGATACGCAGTATTTT.

The chain uses TRBV29-1 and TRBJ2-1, with 8 bases that match TRBD2. CDR1 is SQVTM, CDR2 ANQGSEA, per germline. The CDR3 covers 15 residues. With 6 bases clipped from V and 3 bases from J, the junction kept 10 bases outside the gene matches. The CDR3 here is CSVETGTRSYNEQFF. The CDR3 DNA reads TGCAGCGTGGAAACCGGGACTAGGAGCTACAATGAGCAGTTCTTC.

The genes are TRBV7-2 and TRBJ2-7; D not certain. V dropped 3 bases and J dropped 3 bases, with 12 bases sitting between them. The CDR3 contains 14 residues. CDR1 SGHTA and CDR2 FQGNSA come from the germline V gene. CDR3 protein: CASSLTRKVYEQYF. The CDR3 bases are TGTGCCAGCAGCTTGACAAGAAAGGTCTACGAGCAGTACTTC.

DNA of the CDR3: TGTGCCAGCAGCTCGGGCCGTGCTGGGAGTCAGCCCCAGCATTTT. It yields the protein CASSSGRAGSQPQHF. The gene calls are TRBV6-6 and TRBJ1-5; D not resolved. This CDR3 contains 15 residues. CDR1 and CDR2 from the germline V gene are MNHNY and SVGAGI (reference sequence). V gave up 6 bases and J gave up 6 bases, with 18 bases separating them.

This clone has just a few counts. V usage is TRBV29-1 and J usage is TRBJ2-5; no clear D gene. The CDR3 sequence is 14 residues long. V gave up 3 bases and J gave up 2 bases, with 13 bases separating them. The germline gives CDR1 SQVTM, CDR2 ANQGSEA. CDR3 sequence reads: CSVERQRNQETQYF. For the CDR3, the DNA is TGCAGCGTTGAGCGGCAGCGCAATCAAGAGACCCAGTACTTC.

This clone turned up a few times. This chain joins TRBV4-2 and TRBJ1-1, with D perhaps TRBD1 (5 bases). V gave up 3 bases and J gave up 1 base, with 12 bases separating them. This CDR3 has 15 residues. Germline V CDR1 and CDR2: LGHNA, YNFKEQ. CDR3 nucleotides: TGTGCCAGCAGCCATGATCCCGGGGGGAACACTGAAGCTTTCTTT. Translated, it gives CASSHDPGGNTEAFF.

There are a few counts of this clone. CDR3 region: CAIRERTDSYNEQFF. The CDR3 DNA is TGTGCCATCAGGGAGCGCACAGACTCCTACAATGAGCAGTTCTTC. This chain connects TRBV10-3 to TRBJ2-1; D not resolved. Deletions cut 6 bases from V and 0 bases from J, with 12 bases between. Per the germline V gene, CDR1 is ENHRY and CDR2 is SYGVKD. CDR3 length: 15 residues.

The chain has TRBV5-6 and TRBJ1-2; the D gene is possibly TRBD1 (5 bases). The germline V gene encodes CDR1 SGHDT and CDR2 YYEEEE. There are 12 residues in the CDR3. V lost 4 bases to trimming and J lost 5 bases, with 9 bases between them. For the CDR3, the DNA is TGTGCCAGCAGCACGACAGAGTATGGCTACACCTTC. Protein: CASSTTEYGYTF. Full variable domain (remainder filled in from reference TRBV5-6 and TRBJ1-2): DAGVTQSPTHLIKTRGQQVTLRCSPKSGHDTVSWYQQALGQGPQFIFQYYEEEERQRGNFPDRFSGHQFPNYSSELNVNALLLGDSALYLCASSTTEYGYTFGSGTRLTVV.

This clone occurred a few times. The chain couples TRBV11-2 to TRBJ2-7, with 7 positions matching TRBD2. V shed 4 bases and J 0 bases; nucleotides not matched to a gene: 6. CDR3 length equals 15 residues. CDR1 is SGHAT, CDR2 FQNNGV, per germline. The CDR3: CASSSVAGTSYEQYF. The DNA for the CDR3 is TGTGCCAGCAGCTCGGTAGCGGGTACCTCCTACGAGCAGTACTTC.

The V gene is TRBV4-3, the J gene TRBJ2-1; perhaps TRBD2 as D (6 bases). The V end was cut by 1 base, the J end by 0 bases, with 10 bases between. Germline CDR1 LGHNA, CDR2 YSLEER. There are 16 residues in the CDR3. This CDR3 is CASSQGLTSSYNEQFF. The CDR3 region has the DNA TGCGCCAGCAGCCAAGGGTTGACTAGCTCCTACAATGAGCAGTTCTTC.

The chain links TRBV11-2 to TRBJ2-3; D is unclear. This CDR3 contains 15 residues. V gave up 5 bases and J gave up 1 base, with 13 bases separating them. Germline V CDR1 and CDR2: SGHAT, FQNNGV. The CDR3: CASSLGYGGTDTQYF. Written as DNA, the CDR3 is TGTGCCAGCAGCCTAGGATACGGCGGCACAGATACGCAGTATTTT.